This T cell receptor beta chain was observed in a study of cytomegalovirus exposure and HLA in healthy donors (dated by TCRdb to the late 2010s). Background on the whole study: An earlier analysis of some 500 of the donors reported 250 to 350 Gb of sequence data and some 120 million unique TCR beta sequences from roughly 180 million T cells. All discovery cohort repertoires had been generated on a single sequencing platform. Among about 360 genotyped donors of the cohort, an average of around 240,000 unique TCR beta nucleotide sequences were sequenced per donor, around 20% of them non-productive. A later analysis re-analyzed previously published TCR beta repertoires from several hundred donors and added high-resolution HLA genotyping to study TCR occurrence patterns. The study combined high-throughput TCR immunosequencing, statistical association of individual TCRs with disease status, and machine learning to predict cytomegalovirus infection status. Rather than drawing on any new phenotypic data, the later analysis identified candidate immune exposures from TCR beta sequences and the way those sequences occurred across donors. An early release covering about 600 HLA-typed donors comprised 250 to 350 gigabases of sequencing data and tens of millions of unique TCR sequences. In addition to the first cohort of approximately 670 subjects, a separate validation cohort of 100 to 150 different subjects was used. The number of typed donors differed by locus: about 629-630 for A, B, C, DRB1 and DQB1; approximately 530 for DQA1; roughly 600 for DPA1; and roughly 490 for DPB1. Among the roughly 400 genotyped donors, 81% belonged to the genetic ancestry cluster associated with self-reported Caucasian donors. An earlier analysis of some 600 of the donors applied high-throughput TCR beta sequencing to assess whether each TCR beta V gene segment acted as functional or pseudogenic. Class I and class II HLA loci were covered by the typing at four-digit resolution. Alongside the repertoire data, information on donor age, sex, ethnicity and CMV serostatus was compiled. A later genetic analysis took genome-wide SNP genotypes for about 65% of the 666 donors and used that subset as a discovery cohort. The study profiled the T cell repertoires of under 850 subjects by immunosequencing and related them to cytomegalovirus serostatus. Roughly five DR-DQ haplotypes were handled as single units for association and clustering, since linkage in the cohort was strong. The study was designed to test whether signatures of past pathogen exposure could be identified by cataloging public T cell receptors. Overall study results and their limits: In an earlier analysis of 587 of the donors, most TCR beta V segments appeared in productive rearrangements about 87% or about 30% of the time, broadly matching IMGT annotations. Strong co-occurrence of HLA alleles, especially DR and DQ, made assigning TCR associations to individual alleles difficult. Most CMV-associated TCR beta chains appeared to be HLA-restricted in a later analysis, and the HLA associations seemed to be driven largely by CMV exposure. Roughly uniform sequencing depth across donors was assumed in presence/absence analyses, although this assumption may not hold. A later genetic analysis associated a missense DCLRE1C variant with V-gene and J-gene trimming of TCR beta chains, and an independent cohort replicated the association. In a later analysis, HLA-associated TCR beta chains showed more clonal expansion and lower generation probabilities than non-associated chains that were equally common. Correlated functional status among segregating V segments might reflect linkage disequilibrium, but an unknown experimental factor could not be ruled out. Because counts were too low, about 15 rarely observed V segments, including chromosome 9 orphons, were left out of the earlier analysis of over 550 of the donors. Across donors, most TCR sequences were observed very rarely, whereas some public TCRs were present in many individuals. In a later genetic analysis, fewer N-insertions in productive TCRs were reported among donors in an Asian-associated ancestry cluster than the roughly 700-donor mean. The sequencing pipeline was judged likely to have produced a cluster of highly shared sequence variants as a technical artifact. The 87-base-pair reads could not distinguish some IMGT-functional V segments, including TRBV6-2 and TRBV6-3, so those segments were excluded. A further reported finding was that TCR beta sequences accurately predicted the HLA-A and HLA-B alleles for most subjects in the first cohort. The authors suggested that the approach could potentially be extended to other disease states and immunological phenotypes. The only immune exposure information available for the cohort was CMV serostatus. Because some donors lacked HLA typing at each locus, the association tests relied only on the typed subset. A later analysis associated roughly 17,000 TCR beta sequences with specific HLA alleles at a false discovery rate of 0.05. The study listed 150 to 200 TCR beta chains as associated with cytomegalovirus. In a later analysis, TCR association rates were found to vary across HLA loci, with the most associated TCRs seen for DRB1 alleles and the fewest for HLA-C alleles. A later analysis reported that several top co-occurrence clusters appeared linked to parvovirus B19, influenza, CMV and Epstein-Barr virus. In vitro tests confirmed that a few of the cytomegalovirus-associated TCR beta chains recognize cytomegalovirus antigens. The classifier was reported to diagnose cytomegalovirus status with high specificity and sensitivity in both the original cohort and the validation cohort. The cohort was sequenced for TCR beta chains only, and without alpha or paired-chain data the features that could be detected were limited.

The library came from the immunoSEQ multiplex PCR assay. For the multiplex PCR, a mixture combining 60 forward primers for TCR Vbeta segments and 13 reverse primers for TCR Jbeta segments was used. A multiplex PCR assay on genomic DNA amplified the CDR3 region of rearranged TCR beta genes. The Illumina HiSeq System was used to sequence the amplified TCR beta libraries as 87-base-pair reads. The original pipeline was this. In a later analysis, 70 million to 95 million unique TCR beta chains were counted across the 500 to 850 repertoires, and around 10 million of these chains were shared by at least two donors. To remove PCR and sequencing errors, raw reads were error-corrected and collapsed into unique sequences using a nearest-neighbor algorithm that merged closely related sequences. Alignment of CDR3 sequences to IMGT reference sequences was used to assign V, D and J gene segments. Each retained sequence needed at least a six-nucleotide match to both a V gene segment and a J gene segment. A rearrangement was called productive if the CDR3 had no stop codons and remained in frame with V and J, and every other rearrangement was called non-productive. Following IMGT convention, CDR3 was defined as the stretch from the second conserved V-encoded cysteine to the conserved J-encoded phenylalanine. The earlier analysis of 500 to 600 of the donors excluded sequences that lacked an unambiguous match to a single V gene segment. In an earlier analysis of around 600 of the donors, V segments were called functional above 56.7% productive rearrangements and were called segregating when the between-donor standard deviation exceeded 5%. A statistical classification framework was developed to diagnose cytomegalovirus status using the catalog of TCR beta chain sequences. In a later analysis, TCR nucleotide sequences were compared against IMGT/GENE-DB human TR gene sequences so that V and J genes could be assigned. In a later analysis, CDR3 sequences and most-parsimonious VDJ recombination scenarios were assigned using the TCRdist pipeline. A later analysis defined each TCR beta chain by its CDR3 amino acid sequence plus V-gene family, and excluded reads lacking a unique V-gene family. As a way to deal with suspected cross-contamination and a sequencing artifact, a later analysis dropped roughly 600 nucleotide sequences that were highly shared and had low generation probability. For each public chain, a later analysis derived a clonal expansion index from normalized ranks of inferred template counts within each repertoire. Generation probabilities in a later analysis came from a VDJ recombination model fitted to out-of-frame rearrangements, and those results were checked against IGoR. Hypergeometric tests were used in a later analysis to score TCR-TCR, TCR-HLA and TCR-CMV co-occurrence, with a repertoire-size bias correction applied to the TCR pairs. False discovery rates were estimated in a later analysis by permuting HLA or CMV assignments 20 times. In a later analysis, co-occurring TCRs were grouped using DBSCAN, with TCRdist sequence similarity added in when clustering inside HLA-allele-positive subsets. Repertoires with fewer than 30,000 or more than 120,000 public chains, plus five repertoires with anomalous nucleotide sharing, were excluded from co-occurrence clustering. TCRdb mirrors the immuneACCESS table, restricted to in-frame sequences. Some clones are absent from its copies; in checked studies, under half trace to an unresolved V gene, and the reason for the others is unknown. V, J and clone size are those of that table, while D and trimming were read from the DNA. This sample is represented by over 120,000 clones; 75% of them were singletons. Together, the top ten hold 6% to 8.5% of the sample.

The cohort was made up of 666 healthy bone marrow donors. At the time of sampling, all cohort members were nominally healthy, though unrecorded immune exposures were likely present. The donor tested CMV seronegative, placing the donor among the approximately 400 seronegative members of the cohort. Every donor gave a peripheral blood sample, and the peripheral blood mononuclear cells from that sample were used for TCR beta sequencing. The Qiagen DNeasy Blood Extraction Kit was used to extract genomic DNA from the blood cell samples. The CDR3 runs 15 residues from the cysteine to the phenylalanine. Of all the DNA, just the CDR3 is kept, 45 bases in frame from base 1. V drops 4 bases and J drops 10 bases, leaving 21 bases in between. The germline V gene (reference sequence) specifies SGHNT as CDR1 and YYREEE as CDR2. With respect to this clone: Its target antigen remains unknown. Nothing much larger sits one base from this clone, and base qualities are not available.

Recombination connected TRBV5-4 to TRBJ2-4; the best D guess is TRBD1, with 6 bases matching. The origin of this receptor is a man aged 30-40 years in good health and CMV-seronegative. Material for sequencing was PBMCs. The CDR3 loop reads CASSQKQGPLRIQYF. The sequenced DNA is TGTGCCAGCAGCCAAAAACAGGGCCCCCTTAGGATTCAGTACTTC.